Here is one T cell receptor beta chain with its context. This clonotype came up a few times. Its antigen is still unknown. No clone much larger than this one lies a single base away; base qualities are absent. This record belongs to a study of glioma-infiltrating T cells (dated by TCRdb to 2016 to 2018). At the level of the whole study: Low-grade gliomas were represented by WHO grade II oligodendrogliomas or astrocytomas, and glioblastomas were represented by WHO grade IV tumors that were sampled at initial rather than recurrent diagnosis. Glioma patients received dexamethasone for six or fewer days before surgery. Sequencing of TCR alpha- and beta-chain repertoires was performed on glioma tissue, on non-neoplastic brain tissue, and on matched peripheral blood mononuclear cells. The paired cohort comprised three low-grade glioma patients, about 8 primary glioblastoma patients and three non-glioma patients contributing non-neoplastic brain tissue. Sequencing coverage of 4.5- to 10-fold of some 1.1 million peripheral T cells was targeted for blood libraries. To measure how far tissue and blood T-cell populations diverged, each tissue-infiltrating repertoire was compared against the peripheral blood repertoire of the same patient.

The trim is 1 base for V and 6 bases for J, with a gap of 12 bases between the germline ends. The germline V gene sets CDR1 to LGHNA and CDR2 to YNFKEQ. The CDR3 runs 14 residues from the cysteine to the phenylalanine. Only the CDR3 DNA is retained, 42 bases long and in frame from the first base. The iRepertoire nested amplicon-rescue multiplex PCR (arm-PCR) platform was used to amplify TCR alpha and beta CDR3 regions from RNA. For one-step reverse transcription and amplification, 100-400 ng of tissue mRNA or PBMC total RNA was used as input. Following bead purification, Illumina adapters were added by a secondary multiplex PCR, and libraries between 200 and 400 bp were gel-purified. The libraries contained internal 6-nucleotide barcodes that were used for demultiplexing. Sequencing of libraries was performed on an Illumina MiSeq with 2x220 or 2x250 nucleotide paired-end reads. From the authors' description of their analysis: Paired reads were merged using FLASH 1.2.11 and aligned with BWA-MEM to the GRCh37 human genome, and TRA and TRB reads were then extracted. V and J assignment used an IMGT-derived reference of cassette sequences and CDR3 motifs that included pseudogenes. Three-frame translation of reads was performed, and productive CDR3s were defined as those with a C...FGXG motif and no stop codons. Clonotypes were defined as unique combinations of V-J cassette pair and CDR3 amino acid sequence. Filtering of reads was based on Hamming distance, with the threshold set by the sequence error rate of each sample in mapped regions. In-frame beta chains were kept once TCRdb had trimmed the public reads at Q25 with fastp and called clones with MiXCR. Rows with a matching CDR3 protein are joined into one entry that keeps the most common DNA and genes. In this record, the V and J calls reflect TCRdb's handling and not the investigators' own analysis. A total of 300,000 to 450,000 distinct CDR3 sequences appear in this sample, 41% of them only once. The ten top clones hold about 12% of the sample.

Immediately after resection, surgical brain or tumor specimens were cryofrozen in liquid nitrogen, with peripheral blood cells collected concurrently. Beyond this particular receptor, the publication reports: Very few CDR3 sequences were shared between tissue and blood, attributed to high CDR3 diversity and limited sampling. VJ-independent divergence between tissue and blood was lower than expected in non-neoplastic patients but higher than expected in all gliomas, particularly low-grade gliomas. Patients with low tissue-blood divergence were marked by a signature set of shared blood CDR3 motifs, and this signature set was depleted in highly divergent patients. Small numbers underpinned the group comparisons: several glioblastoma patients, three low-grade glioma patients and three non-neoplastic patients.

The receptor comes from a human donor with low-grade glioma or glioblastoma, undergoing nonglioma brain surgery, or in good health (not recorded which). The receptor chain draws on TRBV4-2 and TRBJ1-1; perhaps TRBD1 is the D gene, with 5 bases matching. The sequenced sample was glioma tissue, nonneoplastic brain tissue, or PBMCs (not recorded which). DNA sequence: TGTGCCAGCAGCCAAGTTGGGGCACACCCTGAAGCTTTCTTT. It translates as CASSQVGAHPEAFF.